The clone carrying this TCR beta chain counts as medium-sized (0.01 to 0.1%). What it recognizes is unknown. Looked up from germline, CDR1 is MGHRA and CDR2 is YSYEKL. The CDR3 runs 15 residues. With 5 bases clipped from V and 2 bases from J, the junction kept 9 bases outside the gene matches. The data were obtained in a study of CD8+ T cells in alopecia areata. In the study overall: Tofacitinib administration to treated patients was oral, at 5 to 10 mg twice daily.

As the sequencing template, cDNA was produced by extracting RNA and reverse transcribing it. Repertoires were generated with immunoSEQ multiplex PCR, while TCRdb's copy carries only in-frame clones and drops some. The profile shows 130,000 to 150,000 clones, roughly 82% of them singletons. Findings and limits, study-wide: It was observed that many expanded lesional clones persisted in scalp and blood during tofacitinib. Sequenced scalp T cells also include alphabeta T cells resident in normal skin.

Treatment meaning: oral pan-JAK inhibitor, 5-10 mg twice daily. Here the sequenced sample was CD8+ T cells sorted from blood, taken at week 4, from a patient treated with tofacitinib. This chain joins TRBV4-1 and TRBJ2-7; 7 bases are a match to TRBD1. The sequence came from a human donor with alopecia areata. CDR3 sequence: CASSYSLTGAYEQYF. CDR3 sequence (DNA): TGCGCCAGCAGCTATTCCCTCACAGGGGCCTACGAGCAGTACTTC.